This is a list of T cell receptor beta chains from one sample in a study of human T cells and chemical hapten exposure. From the RACE reads, TCRdb called clonotypes with MiXCR, one entry per CDR3 protein. Of fewer than 150,000 distinct CDR3 sequences listed, 12% were seen once; the top ten hold around 1.4%. The sequences come from whole blood, collected in connection with sensitization to the hapten diphenylcyclopropenone (DPC). These receptors all stem from a woman in her forties or fifties with alopecia areata. Some clones in this sample may be carry-over from other donors' samples. The conserved cysteine and the conserved F or W are not part of the CDR3 here. The D gene is left open where the match is weak.

v_gene: TRBV30; d_gene: -; j_gene: TRBJ2-1; CDR3aa: AWSAGMVSYNEQF
v_gene: TRBV12-3/TRBV12-4; d_gene: -; j_gene: TRBJ2-7; CDR3aa: ASSLRVVRDYEQY
v_gene: TRBV27; d_gene: -; j_gene: TRBJ1-1; CDR3aa: ASSLYVGYNTEAF
v_gene: TRBV6-5; d_gene: TRBD2; j_gene: TRBJ2-1; CDR3aa: ASTRTSGNNEQF
v_gene: TRBV2; d_gene: -; j_gene: TRBJ1-2; CDR3aa: ASSEKLSYGYT
v_gene: TRBV6-6; d_gene: -; j_gene: TRBJ1-2; CDR3aa: ASSYRQGYGYT
v_gene: TRBV19; d_gene: -; j_gene: TRBJ2-4; CDR3aa: ASSIPGVNIQY
v_gene: TRBV9; d_gene: -; j_gene: TRBJ1-1; CDR3aa: ASSVEWNTEAF
v_gene: TRBV18; d_gene: -; j_gene: TRBJ2-7; CDR3aa: ASSPPTQDGKQY
v_gene: TRBV11-1; d_gene: -; j_gene: TRBJ1-1; CDR3aa: ASSPTGQQNTEAF
v_gene: TRBV6-2/TRBV6-3; d_gene: TRBD1; j_gene: TRBJ2-3; CDR3aa: ASSTPTGGIDTQY
v_gene: TRBV29-1; d_gene: -; j_gene: TRBJ1-3; CDR3aa: SVWGGGRSGNTIY
v_gene: TRBV18; d_gene: TRBD1; j_gene: TRBJ2-4; CDR3aa: ASSPPAGGSGIQY
v_gene: TRBV2; d_gene: -; j_gene: TRBJ2-6; CDR3aa: ASGETGANVLT
v_gene: TRBV2; d_gene: -; j_gene: TRBJ1-1; CDR3aa: ASRRGIMNTEAF
v_gene: TRBV20-1; d_gene: -; j_gene: TRBJ2-7; CDR3aa: SARVYGATRGREPHEQY
v_gene: TRBV11-2; d_gene: TRBD2; j_gene: TRBJ2-1; CDR3aa: ASSSGGGVHNEQF
v_gene: TRBV6-5; d_gene: TRBD1; j_gene: TRBJ1-2; CDR3aa: VSSLQGRYGYT
v_gene: TRBV5-1; d_gene: -; j_gene: TRBJ2-7; CDR3aa: ASSLSGVSYEQY
v_gene: TRBV27; d_gene: TRBD1; j_gene: TRBJ2-7; CDR3aa: ASSLGTGTSEQY
v_gene: TRBV5-5; d_gene: -; j_gene: TRBJ2-7; CDR3aa: ASGKGTPPGYEQY
v_gene: TRBV27; d_gene: -; j_gene: TRBJ1-2; CDR3aa: ASSLWGTADYGYT
v_gene: TRBV6-6; d_gene: TRBD1; j_gene: TRBJ1-5; CDR3aa: ASRTTGGDNQPQH
v_gene: TRBV7-9; d_gene: -; j_gene: TRBJ2-3; CDR3aa: ASSPAGKDTQY
v_gene: TRBV5-1; d_gene: TRBD1; j_gene: TRBJ1-2; CDR3aa: ASSPGQANYGYT
v_gene: TRBV20-1; d_gene: TRBD1; j_gene: TRBJ2-7; CDR3aa: SAGGTGGTYEQY
v_gene: TRBV6-1; d_gene: -; j_gene: TRBJ2-1; CDR3aa: ASRLTGKRLDEQF
v_gene: TRBV7-3; d_gene: TRBD2; j_gene: TRBJ2-3; CDR3aa: ASSLPSGPTDTQY
v_gene: TRBV18; d_gene: -; j_gene: TRBJ2-5; CDR3aa: ASSPLARETQY
v_gene: TRBV5-1; d_gene: TRBD2; j_gene: TRBJ2-3; CDR3aa: ASSLAISSGSTDTQY
v_gene: TRBV7-2; d_gene: TRBD1; j_gene: TRBJ1-2; CDR3aa: ASTRDRANYGYT
v_gene: TRBV5-1; d_gene: -; j_gene: TRBJ2-1; CDR3aa: ASSLEGSRSYNEQF
v_gene: TRBV28; d_gene: -; j_gene: TRBJ1-5; CDR3aa: ASSPPGHPNQPQH
v_gene: TRBV20-1; d_gene: -; j_gene: TRBJ1-5; CDR3aa: SARDRDTLNQPQH
v_gene: TRBV12-1; d_gene: -; j_gene: TRBJ2-2; CDR3aa: ASSHRGDAELF
v_gene: TRBV6-2/TRBV6-3; d_gene: TRBD1; j_gene: TRBJ1-5; CDR3aa: ASSRQGLAYSNQPQH
v_gene: TRBV7-2; d_gene: -; j_gene: TRBJ2-2; CDR3aa: ASSSIQGWVTGELF
v_gene: TRBV28; d_gene: TRBD2; j_gene: TRBJ2-3; CDR3aa: ASSQLAGVGDTQY
v_gene: TRBV11-2; d_gene: -; j_gene: TRBJ2-7; CDR3aa: ASSFKPGNLLRHEQY
v_gene: TRBV21-1; d_gene: -; j_gene: TRBJ2-1; CDR3aa: ATWGGPESYNEQF
v_gene: TRBV4-2; d_gene: -; j_gene: TRBJ1-1; CDR3aa: ASSPRLGGANTEAF
v_gene: TRBV3-1; d_gene: -; j_gene: TRBJ2-1; CDR3aa: ASSPTLTSSYNEQF
v_gene: TRBV29-1; d_gene: TRBD2; j_gene: TRBJ2-4; CDR3aa: SVLNQLAGLNIQY
v_gene: TRBV24-1; d_gene: -; j_gene: TRBJ2-2; CDR3aa: ATSDPFPGPANTGELF
v_gene: TRBV7-6; d_gene: -; j_gene: TRBJ1-1; CDR3aa: ASSSQGTEAF
v_gene: TRBV5-1; d_gene: TRBD2; j_gene: TRBJ2-7; CDR3aa: ASSWTSGDSYEQY
v_gene: TRBV6-6; d_gene: TRBD1; j_gene: TRBJ2-4; CDR3aa: ASSYLGQILAKNIQY
v_gene: TRBV7-7; d_gene: -; j_gene: TRBJ2-5; CDR3aa: ASSFNGETQY